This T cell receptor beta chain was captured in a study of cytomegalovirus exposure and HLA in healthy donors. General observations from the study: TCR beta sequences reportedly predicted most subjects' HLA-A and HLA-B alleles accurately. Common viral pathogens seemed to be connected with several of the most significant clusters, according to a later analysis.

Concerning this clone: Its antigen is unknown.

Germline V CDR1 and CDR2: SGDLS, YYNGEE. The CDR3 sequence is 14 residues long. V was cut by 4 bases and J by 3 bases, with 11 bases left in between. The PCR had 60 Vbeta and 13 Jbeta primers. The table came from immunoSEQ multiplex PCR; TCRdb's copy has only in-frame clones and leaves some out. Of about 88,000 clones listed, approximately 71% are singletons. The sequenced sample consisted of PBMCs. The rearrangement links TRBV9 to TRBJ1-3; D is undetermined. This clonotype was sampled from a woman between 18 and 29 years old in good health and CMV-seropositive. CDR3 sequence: CASSPPFSGNTIYF. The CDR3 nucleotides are TGTGCCAGCAGCCCCCCGTTTAGTGGAAACACCATATATTTT. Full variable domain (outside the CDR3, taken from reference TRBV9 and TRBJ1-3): DSGVTQTPKHLITATGQRVTLRCSPRSGDLSVYWYQQSLDQGLQFLIQYYNGEERAKGNILERFSAQQFPDLHSELNLSSLELGDSALYFCASSPPFSGNTIYFGEGSWLTVV.